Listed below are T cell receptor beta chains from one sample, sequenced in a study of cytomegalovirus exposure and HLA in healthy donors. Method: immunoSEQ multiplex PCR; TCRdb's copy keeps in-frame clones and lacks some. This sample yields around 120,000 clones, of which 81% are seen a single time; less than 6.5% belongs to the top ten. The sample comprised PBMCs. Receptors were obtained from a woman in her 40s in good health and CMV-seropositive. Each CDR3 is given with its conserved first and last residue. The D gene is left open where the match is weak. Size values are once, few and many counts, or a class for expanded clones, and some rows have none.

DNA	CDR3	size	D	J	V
TGTGCCAGCAAGTCAGGGGCTGTACCCCTCCACTTT	CASKSGAVPLHF	.	.	TRBJ1-6	TRBV28
TGTGCCAGCAGACCAACTAGCGGCGCGGGCGAGCAGTACTTC	CASRPTSGAGEQYF	.	TRBD2	TRBJ2-7	TRBV6-6
TGCAGCGTTGCGACTGGGGCCCCGAACACTGAAGCTTTCTTT	CSVATGAPNTEAFF	once	.	TRBJ1-1	TRBV29-1
TGTGCCAGCAGCGCGTACCCTAGCGGAGCGACTAATGAGCAGTTCTTC	CASSAYPSGATNEQFF	.	TRBD2	TRBJ2-1	TRBV4-2
TGTGCCAGCAGTGGGACTAGCGGGTATGAGCAGTTCTTC	CASSGTSGYEQFF	.	TRBD2	TRBJ2-1	TRBV11-2
TGTGCCAGCAGTGAAGCTAGTTCCCCTAACTATGGCTACACCTTC	CASSEASSPNYGYTF	.	.	TRBJ1-2	TRBV2
TGTGCCTGGAGTGGCGGATTCTCCTACGAGCAGTACTTC	CAWSGGFSYEQYF	.	.	TRBJ2-7	TRBV30
TGCGCCAGCAGCCAAGAGCGGGCTGCTGGCAATGAGCAGTTCTTC	CASSQERAAGNEQFF	.	.	TRBJ2-1	TRBV5-1
TGTGCCAGCAGCTCCCCAGGGGGAAACAACATTCAGTACTTC	CASSSPGGNNIQYF	few	TRBD1	TRBJ2-4	TRBV5-4
TGTGCCAGCAGCTTAGTTTGGGGACAGGGTAAAGATACGCAGTATTTT	CASSLVWGQGKDTQYF	.	TRBD1	TRBJ2-3	TRBV7-2
TGTGCCTGGAGCGTGAGACAGGGCCCCCGGGAGACCCAGTACTTC	CAWSVRQGPRETQYF	.	TRBD1	TRBJ2-5	TRBV30
TGCGCCAGCAGTGAGTCAAGGCTAGCGGGAGTAGGAGATACGCAGTATTTT	CASSESRLAGVGDTQYF	.	TRBD2	TRBJ2-3	TRBV10-2
TGCGCCAGCAGCCAAGCATCGAGCGGGAGGGGGCGGAATGAGCAGTTCTTC	CASSQASSGRGRNEQFF	once	TRBD2	TRBJ2-1	TRBV4-3
TGTGCCAGCAGCTCTACAGGGAGAGAGCAGTACTTC	CASSSTGREQYF	.	.	TRBJ2-7	TRBV7-9